This T cell receptor beta chain was found in a study of CD8+ T cells in alopecia areata. For the study at large: Tofacitinib administration persisted for 6 to 18 months, succeeded by 6 months off drug.

V shed 5 bases, J shed 9 bases, and the junction held 9 bases outside the gene matches. Germline V gene sequence: CDR1 SGHTA, CDR2 FQGNSA. This CDR3 has 15 residues. Extracted from the samples, RNA was reverse transcribed into cDNA to serve as the sequencing template. Measured with immunoSEQ multiplex PCR; TCRdb has only the in-frame clones, and not every one. The table has 110,000 to 150,000 clones, roughly three fifths seen once; the top ten hold roughly 6.7%. Sampling of alopecia areata patients yielded lesional scalp punch biopsies as well as peripheral blood. The authors sorted CD4+ and CD8+ T cells from PBMCs.

V usage is TRBV7-2 and J usage is TRBJ2-1; TRBD2 matches 11 bases. The sequence came from a human donor with alopecia areata. The specimen comprised CD4+ T cells sorted from blood, sampled at week 0. CDR3 sequence (DNA): TGTGCCAGCAGCCTAGGAACTAGCGGGGGATTTGAGCAGTTCTTC. Its translation is CASSLGTSGGFEQFF. The variable domain in full, with the rest retrieved from reference TRBV7-2 and TRBJ2-1, is GAGVSQSPSNKVTEKGKDVELRCDPISGHTALYWYRQSLGQGLEFLIYFQGNSAPDKSGLPSDRFSAERTGGSVSTLTIQRTQQEDSAVYLCASSLGTSGGFEQFFGPGTRLTVL.